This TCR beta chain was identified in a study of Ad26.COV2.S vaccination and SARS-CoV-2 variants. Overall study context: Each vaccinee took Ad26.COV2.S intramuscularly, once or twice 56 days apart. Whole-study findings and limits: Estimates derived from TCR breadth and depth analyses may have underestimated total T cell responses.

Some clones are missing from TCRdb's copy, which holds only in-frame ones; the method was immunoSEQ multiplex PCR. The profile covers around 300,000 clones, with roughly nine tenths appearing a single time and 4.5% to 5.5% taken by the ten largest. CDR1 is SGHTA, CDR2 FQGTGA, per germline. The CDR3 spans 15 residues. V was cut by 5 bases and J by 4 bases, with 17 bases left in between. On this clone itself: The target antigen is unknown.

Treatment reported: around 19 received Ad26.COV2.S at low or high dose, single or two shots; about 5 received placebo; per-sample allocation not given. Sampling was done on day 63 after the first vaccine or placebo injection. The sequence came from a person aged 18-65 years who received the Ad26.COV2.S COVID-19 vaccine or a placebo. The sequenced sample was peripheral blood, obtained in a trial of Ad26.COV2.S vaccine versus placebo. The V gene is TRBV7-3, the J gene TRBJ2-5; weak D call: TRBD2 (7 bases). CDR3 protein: CASSRLGGGLETQYF. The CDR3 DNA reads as TGTGCCAGCAGCAGGCTAGGGGGAGGGTTAGAGACCCAGTACTTC.